The source of this TCR beta chain is a study of immune evolution from preneoplasia to lung adenocarcinoma. Findings and limits, study-wide: Top clone share appeared to fall from AAH through AIS, MIA, adenocarcinoma.

Germline assignment: CDR1 MNHNY and CDR2 SVGAGI (reference sequence). Trimming shortened V by 5 bases and J by 0 bases, and 13 bases separated the two germline ends. The CDR3 is made up of 15 amino acids. TCRdb's table, derived via immunoSEQ multiplex PCR, lists solely in-frame clones and lacks some. The data show about 10,000 clones, around three quarters seen once. On this clone itself: What it recognizes is unknown.

This TCR came from a person in their sixties with lung adenocarcinoma. Some clones in this sample may be carry-over from other donors' samples. The V gene is TRBV6-6, the J gene TRBJ1-2, with D uncertain. The sample comprised FFPE normal lung tissue adjacent to the tumor. CDR3 DNA: TGTGCCAGCAGTATTGGTAGACTAGCTAACTATGGCTACACCTTC. Translated: CASSIGRLANYGYTF.